One and the same sample provided the 10 T cell receptor beta chains below, sequenced in a study of blood T cell repertoires in COVID-19. Only in-frame clones appear in the TCRdb table, and some are missing; sequencing was by immunoSEQ multiplex PCR. The table has roughly 120,000 clones, 75% to 80% seen once. Sequenced sample: peripheral blood. Receptor source: a human donor in a cohort sampled during active COVID-19.

This chain links TRBV3-1 (or the pseudogene TRBV3-2) with TRBJ2-6; the match to TRBD2 covers 8 bases. V lost 4 bases, J lost 4 bases, and 9 bases stayed unmatched. CDR1 LGHDT and CDR2 YNNKEL come from the germline V gene (reference sequence). The CDR3 consists of 17 residues. This CDR3 reads CASSPRVAGTGANVLTF. The CDR3 region has the DNA TGTGCCAGCAGCCCCCGGGTAGCGGGAACCGGGGCCAACGTCCTGACTTTC.

The rearrangement uses TRBV27 and TRBJ2-3; D possibly corresponds to TRBD2 (5 bases). The ends were cut back, 5 bases at V and 7 bases at J, with 16 bases in the middle. The germline gives CDR1 MNHEY, CDR2 SMNVEV (reference sequence). This CDR3 spans 14 amino acids. Here the CDR3 reads CASSLVAGGYTQYF. The CDR3 DNA reads as TGTGCCAGCAGTCTCGTTGCAGGCGGGTATACGCAGTATTTT.

This clone was seen a handful of times. The J gene is TRBJ1-2, the V gene TRBV18, with D perhaps matching TRBD1 (5 bases). Germline V CDR1 and CDR2: KGHSH, LQKENI. There are 14 residues in the CDR3. V was shortened by 2 bases and J by 4 bases, with 11 bases between the two germline ends. This CDR3 reads CASSPEGGVYGYTF. The DNA for the CDR3 is TGTGCCAGCTCACCAGAGGGAGGGGTCTATGGCTACACCTTC.

This chain links TRBV4-1 with TRBJ2-7; perhaps TRBD1 as D (6 bases). This CDR3 has 17 residues. Looked up from germline, CDR1 is MGHRA and CDR2 is YSYEKL. Trimming took off 1 base at V and 0 bases at J, with 16 bases between the two ends. The chain's CDR3 is CASSQGSAGVSSYEQYF. The CDR3 DNA follows: TGCGCCAGCAGCCAAGGTTCCGCAGGGGTAAGCTCCTACGAGCAGTACTTC.

The DNA for the CDR3 is TGTGCCAGCAGTTCCCTTGGGCGGGATGAGCAGTTCTTC. Translating it yields CASSSLGRDEQFF. The rearrangement links TRBV28 to TRBJ2-1; TRBD2 is a possible D gene (5 bases). Germline CDR1 and CDR2: MDHEN and SYDVKM. The ends were cut back, 4 bases at V and 8 bases at J, with 12 bases in the middle. The CDR3 has 13 amino acids.

This clone occurred many times. This chain links TRBV2 with TRBJ1-6; a possible D gene is TRBD1 (5 bases). In germline, CDR1 is SNHLY, CDR2 FYNNEI. Trimming took 6 bases from V and 8 from J, leaving 11 bases between them. There are 13 residues in the CDR3. As DNA, the CDR3 is TGTGCCAGCAGGCCCGACAGAGATTCACCCCTCCACTTT. Translated: CASRPDRDSPLHF.

This clone has just one count. The chain uses TRBV10-1 and TRBJ1-3; D is uncertain. The germline gives CDR1 WNHNN, CDR2 SYGVQD (reference sequence). The CDR3 spans 14 residues. Trimming shortened V by 6 bases and J by 1 base, and 10 bases separated the two germline ends. CDR3 residues: CASSLLCSGNTIYF. CDR3 DNA: TGCGCCAGCAGCCTGCTATGTTCTGGAAACACCATATATTTT.

This clone was observed a few times. This chain joins TRBV9 and TRBJ1-1; D is uncertain. Germline CDR1 is SGDLS and CDR2 is YYNGEE. Between the trimmed V and J ends, which lost 3 bases and 7 bases, there was a span of 19 bases. The CDR3 is 15 residues long. DNA of the CDR3: TGTGCCAGCAGCGAACCCAAAACTTTGGGCGTTGAAGCTTTCTTT. Its protein is CASSEPKTLGVEAFF.

This chain joins TRBV6-5 and TRBJ2-7; 9 nucleotides match TRBD1. Germline CDR1 and CDR2: MNHEY and SVGAGI. With 7 bases clipped from V and 4 bases from J, the junction kept 5 bases outside the gene matches. This CDR3 is built from 13 residues. CDR3 amino acids: CASTRDRDYEQYF. CDR3 nucleotide sequence: TGTGCCAGCACCCGGGACAGGGATTACGAGCAGTACTTC.

The chain links TRBV7-9 to TRBJ2-7; the match to TRBD1 covers 9 bases. With V trimmed by 3 bases and J by 0 bases, 3 bases remained unmatched. From germline, CDR1 is SEHNR and CDR2 FQNEAQ (reference sequence). The CDR3 consists of 15 residues. The CDR3 nucleotides read TGTGCCAGCAGCTTCCGACAGGGGGGCTCCTACGAGCAGTACTTC. It encodes CASSFRQGGSYEQYF.